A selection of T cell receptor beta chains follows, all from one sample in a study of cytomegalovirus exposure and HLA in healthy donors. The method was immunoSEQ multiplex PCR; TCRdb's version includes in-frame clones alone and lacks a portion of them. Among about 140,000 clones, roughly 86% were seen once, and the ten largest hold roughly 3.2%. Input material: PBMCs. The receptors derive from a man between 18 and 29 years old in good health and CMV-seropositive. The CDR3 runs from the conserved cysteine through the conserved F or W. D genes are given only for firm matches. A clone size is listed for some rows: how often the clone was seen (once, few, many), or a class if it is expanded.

TGCGCCAGCAGCTTGGATCACAGACAAGGCTACACCTTC CASSLDHRQGYTF - TRBV5-1 - TRBJ1-2
TGCAGCGTTGCCGGGTCGAACACCGGGGAGCTGTTTTTT CSVAGSNTGELFF - TRBV29-1 few TRBJ2-2
TGCGCCAGCAGCCAAGACGTTCCCTCGAGTGAAAAACTGTTTTTT CASSQDVPSSEKLFF - TRBV4-1 - TRBJ1-4
TGTGCCAGCCGTCGGAGTGACGGAAGCTACGAGCAGTACTTC CASRRSDGSYEQYF - TRBV11-2 - TRBJ2-7
TGTGCCACCCGTGGGCGGGCGGGGGCTAACTACGAGCAGTACTTC CATRGRAGANYEQYF - TRBV27 few TRBJ2-7
TGTGCCAGCAGCTCACTACCGGTATTTCTAGCGGGAGATCCCTACGAGCAGTACTTC CASSSLPVFLAGDPYEQYF TRBD2 TRBV7-6 once TRBJ2-7
TGTGCCAGCAGCCCTCTTTCCGGGACAGGGGCCAACGTCCTGACTTTC CASSPLSGTGANVLTF - TRBV4-2 - TRBJ2-6
TGTGCCATCCGAGGGACAGGCCCCTACAATGAGCAGTTCTTC CAIRGTGPYNEQFF TRBD1 TRBV28 - TRBJ2-1
TGTGCCAGCAGGCTTACTAGTTCTCGTGAGCAGTACTTC CASRLTSSREQYF - TRBV6-1 - TRBJ2-5
TGCAGTGCCCAAGGAGACAGGGACACCGGGGAGCTGTTTTTT CSAQGDRDTGELFF TRBD1 TRBV29-1 - TRBJ2-2
TGTGCCAGCAGCGTAACTAGCGGGGCTATGATGAGGCAGTTCTTC CASSVTSGAMMRQFF TRBD2 TRBV9 - TRBJ2-1
TGCAGCGTTTCCAGACCGTGGACTAGCGGGAACTACGAGCAGTACTTC CSVSRPWTSGNYEQYF TRBD2 TRBV29-1 - TRBJ2-7
TGCAGCGTTGAAAGTCGGGGGGGACACACTGAAGCTTTCTTT CSVESRGGHTEAFF - TRBV29-1 - TRBJ1-1
TGCGCCAGCAGCTTGGATAGCGGGAGTTCTCTCGAGCAGTACTTC CASSLDSGSSLEQYF TRBD2 TRBV5-1 once TRBJ2-7
TGCGCCAGCAGCCAACTATTTGCCGGGACAGGGGTCTACGAGCAGTACTTC CASSQLFAGTGVYEQYF TRBD1 TRBV4-1 - TRBJ2-7
TGTGCCAGCAGCAAAGGGACAACTACCTACGAGCAGTACTTC CASSKGTTTYEQYF - TRBV5-4 - TRBJ2-7
TGCGCCAGCAGCTTGGCTCCCCTCACAGATACGCAGTATTTT CASSLAPLTDTQYF - TRBV5-1 - TRBJ2-3
TGTGCCAGCAGTCCGCAGCAGGGCCAAGAGACCCAGTACTTC CASSPQQGQETQYF - TRBV2 once TRBJ2-5
TGTGCCAGTAGTACATACAGGGTAGAAGAAAAACTGTTTTTT CASSTYRVEEKLFF - TRBV19 - TRBJ1-4
TGCGCCAGCAGCCCCCACCCTGGCGGGAGCTCCTACAATGAGCAGTTCTTC CASSPHPGGSSYNEQFF TRBD2 TRBV4-1 - TRBJ2-1
TGTGCCATCAGTGAGTCTTCAGCGGTATTATTCTTC CAISESSAVLFF - TRBV10-3 once TRBJ2-1
TGTGCCAGCGGGACTCGCACCCAAGAGACCCAGTACTTC CASGTRTQETQYF - TRBV2 once TRBJ2-5
TGTGCCAGCAGTGAAGCCTACGCCAGCACAGATACGCAGTATTTT CASSEAYASTDTQYF - TRBV6-1 - TRBJ2-3
TGTGCCAGCAGCTCCAGGGCAGCGAGCAATCAGCCCCAGCATTTT CASSSRAASNQPQHF - TRBV7-2 - TRBJ1-5
TGTGCCTGGAGTCGACAGCCCTCCTACGAGCAGTACTTC CAWSRQPSYEQYF - TRBV30 - TRBJ2-7
TGTGCCAGCAGTGCCTCAGGGGTTGGGCAAGAGACCCAGTACTTC CASSASGVGQETQYF - TRBV28 once TRBJ2-5
TGTGCCAGCAGCTATGACAGGGTTACATCAGATACGCAGTATTTT CASSYDRVTSDTQYF TRBD1 TRBV5-4 - TRBJ2-3
TGTGCCAGCAGTTCCCCAGCGGGAGCTGATGAGCAGTTCTTC CASSSPAGADEQFF TRBD2 TRBV28 - TRBJ2-1
TGTGCCAGCAGTGATCAGGGGGCGGGCACTGAAGCTTTCTTT CASSDQGAGTEAFF TRBD1 TRBV2 - TRBJ1-1
TGTGCCTGGAGACTGAAAGGGGTTGGGCATTCACCCCTCCACTTT CAWRLKGVGHSPLHF - TRBV30 - TRBJ1-6
TGCAGTGCCCAGGGGGGAGATGAGCAGTTCTTC CSAQGGDEQFF - TRBV20-1 once TRBJ2-1
TGTGCTAGCAGCTTCGACGGGGACAGGGGTCTCGGTGAGCAGTTCTTC CASSFDGDRGLGEQFF TRBD1 TRBV7-7 - TRBJ2-1
TGTGCCACCAGCAGAGCACAGGGACAGGGGGCCGACGAGCAGTACTTC CATSRAQGQGADEQYF TRBD1 TRBV15 - TRBJ2-7
TGTGCCAGTAGTTGGGGACTAGCGGGAGTGGTAAGAAATGAGCAGTTCTTC CASSWGLAGVVRNEQFF TRBD2 TRBV19 - TRBJ2-1
TGTGCCAGCAGCCGGGGGGGCTACGAGCAGTACTTC CASSRGGYEQYF TRBD2 TRBV5-4 - TRBJ2-7
TGCGCCAGCAGCTTTACAGGGGGAAGCCAGTCTGGGGCCAACGTCCTGACTTTC CASSFTGGSQSGANVLTF TRBD1 TRBV5-1 - TRBJ2-6
TGCGCCAGCAGTGAAAACAGGGGTGACTACGGGCAGTACTTC CASSENRGDYGQYF TRBD1 TRBV10-1 - TRBJ2-7
TGTGCCAGTAAGACCAGGGATCAGCCCCAGCATTTT CASKTRDQPQHF - TRBV19 - TRBJ1-5
TGTGCCAGCAGTTTTTCAGGACAGGGTGAAACTGAAGCTTTCTTT CASSFSGQGETEAFF TRBD1 TRBV28 - TRBJ1-1
TGTGCCAGTAGTATATCCGGGACAGCTTCATCTGGGGCCAACGTCCTGACTTTC CASSISGTASSGANVLTF TRBD1 TRBV19 - TRBJ2-6
TGTGCCAGCAGCGTTCCCGGGAGCTACGAGCAGTACTTC CASSVPGSYEQYF - TRBV7-9 - TRBJ2-7
TGTGCCAGCAGTGGACGAGGGAGGGCCCTCGTCGTGGAGACCCAGTACTTC CASSGRGRALVVETQYF TRBD2 TRBV2 once TRBJ2-5
TGTGCCAGCAGTAGTACCGGGACACCGCGCGGCTACACCTTC CASSSTGTPRGYTF - TRBV28 - TRBJ1-2
TGTGCCAGCAGTGAGGTGTCTAGCGGGAACTACGAGCAGTACTTC CASSEVSSGNYEQYF TRBD2 TRBV25-1 medium-sized TRBJ2-7
TGCGCCAGCAGTGTTGGACACTCCTACGAGCAGTACTTC CASSVGHSYEQYF - TRBV10-1 few TRBJ2-7
TGTGCCAGCAGTTACGATCGGTTATCTAGCGGGAGTACGCAGTATTTT CASSYDRLSSGSTQYF TRBD2 TRBV6-6 - TRBJ2-3
TGTGCCAGCAGTGTGGCTCAGGGGTGGGCGAATTATGGCTACACCTTC CASSVAQGWANYGYTF - TRBV28 - TRBJ1-2
TGTGCCAGCAGTTTACGCAGGGATGGCTACACCTTC CASSLRRDGYTF - TRBV28 - TRBJ1-2
TGTGCCAGCAGTTACTCGCAGGGGTTGACTGAAGCTTTCTTT CASSYSQGLTEAFF - TRBV6-5 - TRBJ1-1